This T cell receptor (beta chain) is drawn from a study of cytotoxic CD8 clonotypes in ibrutinib-treated CLL (dated by TCRdb to about 2021). With regard to the full study: The cohort had about ten relapsed/refractory and approximately 15 treatment-naive patients; 17 to 18 were IGHV unmutated. Samples averaged 255,043 productive templates and tens of thousands of productive rearrangements. Cryopreserved peripheral blood mononuclear cells were obtained before treatment, at response, and at either sustained remission or disease progression. Of the roughly 79 people in the trial, about two dozen had longitudinal samples available. Responses were partial in some 24 patients and complete in 2; after median about 5.5 years follow-up, 14 stayed in remission and some twelve progressed. Response samples were obtained after a median of about 13 months of treatment, with a range of about 6 to 40 months. General study outcomes and caveats: Baseline clonality was found to be higher than that of age-matched healthy donors and was strongly correlated with circulating CD8+ T-cell counts. Public clonotypes were found to be uncommon and were observed to contract or remain stable during treatment; the increase in clonality was shown to reflect expansion of private clonotypes at ibrutinib response. Sampling times were not matched between patients in sustained remission and patients whose disease was progressing, and lymph node repertoires were not examined. An increase in clonality was observed at ibrutinib response, with clonality remaining stable during sustained remission and falling back toward baseline at progression.

V and J are truncated by 5 bases and 4 bases respectively, leaving an intervening sequence of 18 bases. CDR1 and CDR2 are read off the germline V gene (reference sequence) as SEHNR and FQNEAQ. From the cysteine through the phenylalanine, the CDR3 covers 15 amino acids. The entry retains the CDR3 DNA only, 45 bases that are in frame from base 1. For TCR beta library preparation, 2 to 2.5 micrograms of genomic DNA were isolated from cryopreserved PBMCs. High-throughput TCR beta sequencing was performed on longitudinal blood samples from CLL patients receiving ibrutinib monotherapy. The patients took part in an open-label, single-center phase 2 trial of ibrutinib monotherapy. This clone was detected a few times. This receptor's antigen is unknown. The input lacks base qualities; no much larger clone sits a single base away. A MiSeq instrument was used for deep resolution sequencing, which targeted depths ranging from 1 in 1 million up to 1 in 200,000 T cells, with coverage averaging 10x for each clonotype. The immunoSEQ hsTCRB Kit was used to generate TCR beta libraries. As for the authors' bioinformatics: The data were analyzed with ImmunoSEQ Analyzer and ImmunoSEQ Data Assistant, and V, D and J gene assignments followed IMGT definitions. Clonality was computed as one minus normalized Shannon entropy of productive rearrangement frequencies, ranging from 0 to 1. Only overrepresented clonotypes making up at least 0.05% of the repertoire of each patient were included in the public clonotype analysis. Repertoires from about a dozen age-matched healthy donors in immuneACCESS were used as clonality controls. TCRdb holds this immuneACCESS table with in-frame rearrangements only. Some clones are missing; in checked studies, unresolved V genes explain under half, and the rest has no known cause. That table is the source of V, J and clone size, and D and trimming were worked out from the DNA. The sample table lists around 310,000 clones, about 80% of them with a count of one. The ten largest make up over 5% of the sample.

The TCR originated in a human donor with chronic lymphocytic leukemia. The sequencing here drew on PBMCs, taken before ibrutinib treatment. This sequence uses TRBV7-9 and TRBJ2-7; a tentative D call is TRBD2 (5 bases match). The nucleotides are TGTGCCAGCAGCCTGGTCGGGGTTACCGCGTACGAGCAGTACTTC. Its amino acids are CASSLVGVTAYEQYF.